Listed below are T cell receptor beta chains from one sample, sequenced in a study of blood T cell repertoires in COVID-19. Measured with immunoSEQ multiplex PCR; TCRdb has only the in-frame clones, and not every one. This table has around 150,000 clones, more than 75% appearing once. Sequenced: peripheral blood. The receptors shown here come from a woman aged 55 to 70 with COVID-19, enrolled during active disease. Both conserved end residues are part of each CDR3. A D gene is named only where the DNA matches it firmly. For some rows the clone size is stated as once, few or many, or as a class when expanded; others skip it.

size	V	J	D	CDR3	DNA
few	TRBV27	TRBJ1-2	.	CASSSYLGAGGYTF	TGTGCCAGCAGTTCCTACCTGGGGGCGGGTGGCTACACCTTC
once	TRBV27	TRBJ1-1	.	CASSTGFQNTEAFF	TGTGCCAGTTCTACGGGATTCCAGAACACTGAAGCTTTCTTT
.	TRBV3-1/TRBV3-2	TRBJ1-1	TRBD1	CASSKDGQANTEAFF	TGTGCCAGCAGCAAAGACGGACAGGCGAACACTGAAGCTTTCTTT
.	TRBV5-1	TRBJ2-1	.	CASSFQYRDNEQFF	TGCGCCAGCAGCTTCCAGTACCGGGACAATGAGCAGTTCTTC
.	TRBV19	TRBJ1-3	TRBD1	CASRSDRAGNTIYF	TGTGCCAGTAGGTCGGACAGGGCTGGAAACACCATATATTTT
.	TRBV19	TRBJ2-7	.	CASRGTGTPEALLSYEQYF	TGTGCCAGTAGGGGAACCGGGACACCGGAAGCCCTTTTGTCCTACGAGCAGTACTTC
.	TRBV19	TRBJ1-1	TRBD1	CASTKGAANTEAFF	TGTGCCAGTACGAAGGGGGCAGCGAACACTGAAGCTTTCTTT
.	TRBV7-3	TRBJ2-1	.	CASSQEVAPPYNEQFF	TGTGCCAGCAGCCAAGAGGTGGCGCCGCCCTACAATGAGCAGTTCTTC
.	TRBV20-1	TRBJ1-2	.	CSAGAHGYTF	TGCAGTGCGGGGGCGCATGGCTACACCTTC
.	TRBV2	TRBJ1-1	TRBD1	CASRGRQGLNTEAFF	TGTGCCAGCAGGGGTAGACAGGGGTTGAACACTGAAGCTTTCTTT
.	TRBV2	TRBJ1-5	.	CASSEMGLANQPQHF	TGTGCCAGCAGTGAAATGGGCCTTGCCAATCAGCCCCAGCATTTT
.	TRBV3-1/TRBV3-2	TRBJ2-3	TRBD1	CASSHGQGGTDTQYF	TGTGCCAGCAGCCACGGACAGGGCGGCACAGATACGCAGTATTTT
.	TRBV6-6	TRBJ2-1	TRBD2	CASSPTIAGVGYNEQFF	TGTGCCAGCAGTCCTACTATAGCGGGAGTGGGTTACAATGAGCAGTTCTTC
.	TRBV5-1	TRBJ2-1	.	CASSLDEAGNEQFF	TGCGCCAGCAGCTTGGACGAGGCGGGCAATGAGCAGTTCTTC
.	TRBV9	TRBJ2-3	.	CASSWDNTDTQYF	TGTGCCAGCAGTTGGGACAACACAGATACGCAGTATTTT
.	TRBV29-1	TRBJ2-2	TRBD2	CSVGAGTTTGELFF	TGCAGCGTTGGAGCCGGGACTACCACCGGGGAGCTGTTTTTT
.	TRBV27	TRBJ2-3	.	CASLPLVGTDTQYF	TGTGCCAGCCTTCCACTCGTTGGCACAGATACGCAGTATTTT
.	TRBV2	TRBJ1-4	.	CASKSDTTNEKLFF	TGTGCCAGCAAATCGGACACAACTAATGAAAAACTGTTTTTT
once	TRBV5-1	TRBJ1-1	TRBD1	CASSRGQGNTEAFF	TGCGCCAGCAGCAGGGGACAGGGGAACACTGAAGCTTTCTTT
once	TRBV2	TRBJ2-2	TRBD2	CASRGTSGTGELFF	TGTGCCAGCAGGGGGACTAGCGGGACCGGGGAGCTGTTTTTT
.	TRBV25-1	TRBJ1-2	TRBD1	CASSPGGSNYGYTF	TGTGCCAGCAGTCCAGGGGGCAGTAACTATGGCTACACCTTC
.	TRBV4-1	TRBJ2-1	.	CASSQDGASEQFF	TGCGCCAGCAGCCAAGATGGTGCGAGTGAGCAGTTCTTC
.	TRBV5-4	TRBJ1-2	.	CASSLDPGKGYGYTF	TGTGCCAGCAGCTTGGACCCGGGTAAAGGCTATGGCTACACCTTC
.	TRBV6-5	TRBJ1-6	TRBD1	CASRAGGQNSPLHF	TGTGCCAGCAGAGCAGGGGGGCAGAATTCACCCCTCCACTTT
.	TRBV6-1	TRBJ1-2	.	CASSEYSSYGYTF	TGTGCCAGCAGTGAATACAGTTCCTATGGCTACACCTTC
.	TRBV9	TRBJ1-4	.	CASSPRGGPSTNEKLFF	TGTGCCAGCAGCCCCCGAGGCGGTCCCTCAACTAATGAAAAACTGTTTTTT
few	TRBV7-7	TRBJ2-3	TRBD1	CASSLTGGTDTQYF	TGTGCTAGCAGCTTGACAGGGGGTACAGATACGCAGTATTTT
once	TRBV3-1/TRBV3-2	TRBJ1-3	.	CASSQTGGNTIYF	TGTGCCAGCAGCCAAACAGGGGGAAACACCATATATTTT
.	TRBV7-9	TRBJ1-1	.	CASSLIGLMNTEAFF	TGTGCCAGCAGCTTAATAGGACTCATGAACACTGAAGCTTTCTTT
.	TRBV30	TRBJ2-5	TRBD2	CAWSYGLAGGPRQQTQYF	TGTGCCTGGAGCTATGGACTAGCGGGGGGGCCTCGGCAGCAGACCCAGTACTTC
.	TRBV7-9	TRBJ2-5	.	CASTEGLRETQYF	TGTGCCAGCACCGAGGGACTCAGAGAGACCCAGTACTTC
once	TRBV6-6	TRBJ2-7	TRBD1	CASSFDRAPIFYEQYF	TGTGCCAGCAGTTTCGACAGGGCCCCCATCTTCTACGAGCAGTACTTC
.	TRBV5-8	TRBJ2-5	.	CASSLFGAVGGTQYF	TGTGCCAGCAGCTTGTTTGGCGCCGTCGGGGGGACCCAGTACTTC
.	TRBV19	TRBJ2-6	.	CASSLREAGANVLTF	TGTGCCAGTAGTCTCAGGGAGGCAGGGGCCAACGTCCTGACTTTC
.	TRBV12-3/TRBV12-4	TRBJ1-1	.	CASSPRVATEAFF	TGTGCCAGCAGTCCCAGGGTGGCCACTGAAGCTTTCTTT
.	TRBV5-1	TRBJ2-3	TRBD2	CASSLVGGGSGTDTQYF	TGCGCCAGCAGCTTGGTCGGGGGGGGCTCTGGCACAGATACGCAGTATTTT
.	TRBV5-5	TRBJ2-5	.	CASAFQETQYF	TGTGCCAGCGCGTTCCAAGAGACCCAGTACTTC
.	TRBV10-2	TRBJ1-1	TRBD1	CASVGDSTEAFF	TGCGCCAGCGTGGGGGACAGCACTGAAGCTTTCTTT
.	TRBV19	TRBJ1-2	.	CASRPGTQNYGYTF	TGTGCCAGTAGGCCCGGGACACAAAACTATGGCTACACCTTC
.	TRBV23-1	TRBJ1-2	.	CASSQSFPGEGYTF	TGCGCCAGCAGTCAATCGTTTCCCGGGGAAGGCTACACCTTC
.	TRBV7-6	TRBJ1-3	.	CASSLVTPGSLGNTIYF	TGTGCCAGCAGCTTAGTCACCCCGGGGTCTCTTGGAAACACCATATATTTT
.	TRBV6-1	TRBJ1-2	.	CASSEHGGNYGYTF	TGTGCCAGCAGTGAACATGGGGGGAACTATGGCTACACCTTC
.	TRBV4-2	TRBJ1-2	.	CASSQGRDGYTF	TGTGCCAGCAGCCAAGGGCGGGATGGCTACACCTTC
.	TRBV6-5	TRBJ1-1	.	CASSYRTTYRAEAFF	TGTGCCAGCAGTTACAGGACAACCTATAGGGCTGAAGCTTTCTTT
.	TRBV19	TRBJ1-5	.	CASSIGAGAFRGPQHF	TGTGCCAGTAGTATTGGGGCAGGGGCCTTTAGGGGGCCCCAGCATTTT
.	TRBV19	TRBJ1-4	TRBD1	CASSKTGTVGNEKLFF	TGTGCCAGTAGTAAAACGGGGACAGTTGGTAATGAAAAACTGTTTTTT
.	TRBV10-3	TRBJ1-2	.	CAISETPNPGRATANYGYTF	TGTGCCATCAGTGAGACTCCTAACCCTGGCAGGGCGACCGCTAACTATGGCTACACCTTC
.	TRBV6-1	TRBJ2-1	TRBD2	CASSEMVGGSHEQFF	TGTGCCAGCAGTGAAATGGTGGGAGGGTCGCATGAGCAGTTCTTC
.	TRBV11-2	TRBJ1-5	TRBD1	CASSLVGDRGNQPQHF	TGTGCCAGCAGCTTAGTAGGGGACAGGGGGAATCAGCCCCAGCATTTT
.	TRBV15	TRBJ1-1	.	CATSRAGTYFEAFF	TGTGCCACCAGCAGAGCCGGGACATATTTTGAAGCTTTCTTT